Below, 14 T cell receptor beta chains from the same sample are listed, as sequenced in a study of a mutant IDH1 vaccine in newly diagnosed glioma. Sequenced by immunoSEQ multiplex PCR; TCRdb stores in-frame clones only, minus some. The sample yields around 30,000 clones, about four fifths seen once. Regarding time point: baseline, week 1 (first vaccination visit). Treatment specified: pre-vaccination baseline after standard-of-care therapy. The sequenced sample was peripheral blood mononuclear cells (PBMCs), obtained from a glioma patient treated with radiotherapy, temozolomide or both. The receptors stem from a man between 50 and 59 years old with glioma. Some clones in this sample may be carry-over from other donors' samples.

J is TRBJ2-3 and V is TRBV2; a possible D gene is TRBD1 (6 bases). In germline, CDR1 is SNHLY, CDR2 FYNNEI. Trimming stripped 7 bases from V and 2 bases from J, with 13 bases between. The CDR3 loop spans 14 amino acids. The CDR3 DNA follows: TGTGCCAGCATGCGGACAGATAACACAGATACGCAGTATTTT. Its protein is CASMRTDNTDTQYF.

Here the CDR3 reads CASSLGLNNEQFF. CDR3 in DNA: TGCGCCAGCAGCTTAGGACTCAACAATGAGCAGTTCTTC. The rearrangement joins TRBV5-1 to TRBJ2-1; TRBD2 is a possible D gene (5 bases). V was clipped by 2 bases and J by 5 bases, with 8 bases between them. The length of the CDR3 is 13 residues. CDR1 SGHRS and CDR2 YFSETQ come from the germline V gene.

The genes are TRBV18 and TRBJ1-1; 8 bases fit TRBD1. V gave up 3 bases and J gave up 0 bases; unmatched junction bases: 9. The CDR3 sequence is 17 residues long. Germline V gene lookup returns CDR1 KGHSH and CDR2 LQKENI. As DNA, the CDR3 is TGTGCCAGCTCACCCGGACAGGGAGATCATATGAACACTGAAGCTTTCTTT. It yields the protein CASSPGQGDHMNTEAFF.

This clone was counted only a few times. V usage is TRBV6-1 and J usage is TRBJ1-5; possibly TRBD1 for D (6 bases). Germline CDR1 reads MNHNS; CDR2 reads SASEGT. The CDR3 runs 14 residues. Deletions cut 4 bases from V and 9 bases from J, with 16 bases between. The CDR3 DNA sequence: TGTGCCAGCAGTGGGGACATAAAGAATTGGCCCCAGCATTTT. This gives the protein CASSGDIKNWPQHF.

This clone was seen a handful of times. This sequence joins TRBV7-2 and TRBJ2-2, with TRBD2 identical over 7 bases. After removal of 7 bases from V and 8 bases from J, the junction contained 10 bases not matched to a gene. This CDR3 is 14 amino acids long. Germline V gene sequence: CDR1 SGHTA, CDR2 FQGNSA. The CDR3 protein is CASTRGLEGGELFF. Here the CDR3 DNA reads TGTGCCAGCACAAGAGGACTAGAAGGGGGGGAGCTGTTTTTT.

V usage is TRBV5-4 and J usage is TRBJ2-1, with D unresolved. The V gene's germline CDR1 is SGHNT and CDR2 YYREEE (reference sequence). This CDR3 spans 14 amino acids. Trimming left V 5 bases short and J 5 bases short, with 14 bases between. The CDR3 nucleotides read TGTGCCAGCAGATCACCGGACCTGAACAATGAGCAGTTCTTC. Residues: CASRSPDLNNEQFF.

Only one count was recorded for this clone. The rearrangement joins TRBV29-1 to TRBJ2-7; 8 bases match TRBD2. V gave up 4 bases and J gave up 6 bases; unmatched junction bases: 8. The CDR3 contains 13 residues. Germline CDR1 is SQVTM and CDR2 is ANQGSEA. CDR3 sequence (DNA): TGCAGCGTTGCGGGAGGGCCAGATTTCGAGCAGTACTTC. Its translation: CSVAGGPDFEQYF.

The rearrangement uses TRBV14 and TRBJ2-1, with D perhaps matching TRBD2 (5 bases). From germline, CDR1 is SGHDN and CDR2 FVKESK. The CDR3 covers 16 residues. Trimming took 4 bases from V and 7 from J, leaving 20 bases between them. CDR3 bases: TGTGCCAGCAGCCCGGATCTAGCCCCAAGGGTGAATGAGCAGTTCTTC. Its translation: CASSPDLAPRVNEQFF.

J is TRBJ2-3 and V is TRBV6-5; D gene unclear. Trimming pared 5 bases from V and 3 bases from J, leaving 3 bases between. Germline loops: CDR1 MNHEY, CDR2 SVGAGI. CDR3 length equals 11 residues. CDR3 region: CASSNTDTQYF. The CDR3 DNA reads as TGTGCCAGCAGTAATACAGATACGCAGTATTTT.

The rearrangement joins TRBV9 to TRBJ2-2, with D perhaps TRBD2 (6 bases). The V gene lost 0 bases and the J gene lost 3 bases, with 18 bases spanning the gap. This CDR3 contains 18 residues. Germline values: CDR1 SGDLS, CDR2 YYNGEE. CDR3 residues: CASSVAPGGADYTGELFF. The CDR3, as DNA: TGTGCCAGCAGCGTAGCCCCCGGGGGAGCGGACTACACCGGGGAGCTGTTTTTT.

This clone was observed a single time. This chain joins TRBV11-1 and TRBJ2-1; D might be TRBD2 (5 bases). The V gene lost 3 bases and the J gene lost 1 base, with 7 bases spanning the gap. The CDR3 length is 14 residues. Germline V gives CDR1 SGHAT, CDR2 FQDESV (reference sequence). The CDR3 loop reads CASSLRDSYNEQFF. CDR3 coding DNA: TGTGCCAGCAGCTTGAGGGATTCCTACAATGAGCAGTTCTTC.

The gene calls are TRBV4-3 and TRBJ1-1; no clear D gene. This CDR3 is built from 13 residues. Germline V CDR1 and CDR2: LGHNA, YSLEER. The V and J ends lost 0 bases and 8 bases respectively, with 10 bases between them. Here the CDR3 reads CASSQDPGGEAFF. CDR3 nucleotide sequence: TGCGCCAGCAGCCAAGATCCAGGAGGCGAAGCTTTCTTT.

The rearrangement links TRBV29-1 to TRBJ2-3; D is uncertain. Trimming left V 5 bases short and J 2 bases short, with 8 bases between. CDR3 length: 12 amino acids. Germline V lookup: CDR1 SQVTM, CDR2 ANQGSEA. CDR3: CSVSENTDTQYF. CDR3 bases: TGCAGCGTTTCAGAGAACACAGATACGCAGTATTTT.

The genes are TRBV28 and TRBJ1-3, with D tentatively TRBD1 (5 bases). This CDR3 contains 14 residues. The germline gives CDR1 MDHEN, CDR2 SYDVKM. CDR3 nucleotide sequence: TGTGCTTCCGGGACCCTCGTATCTGGAAACACCATATATTTT. As protein: CASGTLVSGNTIYF.